The 16 T cell receptor beta chains presented below share a single source sample, sequenced in a study of blood T cell repertoires in COVID-19. Libraries were prepared by immunoSEQ multiplex PCR; TCRdb keeps only in-frame clonotypes and omits some of them. The repertoire has 190,000 or so clones, less than 85% of them found once; the top ten carry around 20%. The specimen sequenced was PBMCs or T cells enriched from blood (not recorded which). These receptors all come from a man aged 40-55 years who had recovered from COVID-19.

This chain joins TRBV9 and TRBJ2-2; D is uncertain. With 5 bases removed from V and 1 base from J, the gap between germline ends came to 9 bases. From germline, CDR1 is SGDLS and CDR2 YYNGEE. The CDR3 runs 14 residues. For the CDR3, the DNA is TGTGCCAGCAGTAGCTCCCTGAACACCGGGGAGCTGTTTTTT. Residues: CASSSSLNTGELFF. Full variable domain (rest looked up from reference TRBV9 and TRBJ2-2): DSGVTQTPKHLITATGQRVTLRCSPRSGDLSVYWYQQSLDQGLQFLIQYYNGEERAKGNILERFSAQQFPDLHSELNLSSLELGDSALYFCASSSSLNTGELFFGEGSRLTVL.

As DNA, the CDR3 is TGTGCCAGCAGTTCGACAGGGGGTAATTCACCCCTCCACTTT. It encodes CASSSTGGNSPLHF. The gene calls are TRBV27 and TRBJ1-6; 9 positions agree with TRBD1. The V gene's germline CDR1 is MNHEY and CDR2 SMNVEV (reference sequence). V lost 4 bases, J lost 6 bases, and 1 base stayed unmatched. The CDR3 loop spans 14 amino acids.

V usage is TRBV15 and J usage is TRBJ1-5; D gene uncertain. V lost 1 base, J lost 6 bases, and 7 bases lay in between. The CDR3 is 13 amino acids. Per germline, CDR1 LNHNV and CDR2 YYDKDF (reference sequence). DNA for the CDR3: TGTGCCACCAGCAGAGGACATGGTCAGCCCCAGCATTTT. Residues: CATSRGHGQPQHF.

This clone came up once. This sequence joins TRBV10-3 and TRBJ2-5; TRBD1 aligns across 8 bases. This CDR3 contains 20 residues. V lost 0 bases to trimming and J lost 3 bases; unmatched junction nucleotides: 18. From germline, CDR1 is ENHRY and CDR2 SYGVKD. CDR3 amino acids: CAISESMIRDRGRGEETQYF. DNA of the CDR3: TGTGCCATCAGTGAGTCGATGATACGCGACAGGGGCCGGGGTGAAGAGACCCAGTACTTC.

On this clone: This sample also contains other DNA sequences that code for the same CDR3. The V call is TRBV6-5, the J call TRBJ2-3, with 13 positions matching TRBD2. Germline loops: CDR1 MNHEY, CDR2 SVGAGI. This CDR3 is built from 15 residues. V dropped 8 bases and J dropped 0; count of bases not matched to a gene: 2. CDR3 loop: CASRTSGSSTDTQYF. CDR3 in DNA: TGTGCCAGCCGGACTAGCGGGAGTAGCACAGATACGCAGTATTTT.

The gene calls are TRBV5-4 and TRBJ2-3, with 9 bases identical to TRBD2. Germline values: CDR1 SGHNT, CDR2 YYREEE (reference sequence). J lost 3 bases, V lost 0 bases, and 2 bases had no gene match. The CDR3 totals 15 residues. The CDR3 DNA reads as TGTGCCAGCAGCTTGGGACTAGCGGAAACAGATACGCAGTATTTT. It codes for CASSLGLAETDTQYF.

The chain is built from TRBV2 and TRBJ1-5; TRBD1 might be the D (5 bases). Germline-derived CDR1 and CDR2 are SNHLY and FYNNEI. V shed 6 bases and J shed 3 bases, with 15 bases lying between them. The CDR3 has 15 amino acids. CDR3 sequence: CASRAMGDFNQPQHF. The CDR3 coding sequence is TGTGCCAGCAGAGCGATGGGGGACTTCAATCAGCCCCAGCATTTT.

The chain has TRBV3-1 (or the pseudogene TRBV3-2) and TRBJ2-3; D is unclear. Deletions cut 4 bases from V and 4 bases from J, with 6 bases between. CDR3 length: 12 residues. Germline CDR1 reads LGHDT; CDR2 reads YNNKEL (reference sequence). The CDR3 here is CASSLQADTQYF. CDR3 sequence (DNA): TGTGCCAGCAGCCTCCAGGCAGATACGCAGTATTTT.

The chain has TRBV5-1 and TRBJ2-1, with 16 bases fitting TRBD2. V lost 4 bases to trimming and J lost 7 bases; unmatched junction nucleotides: 11. This CDR3 region has 18 residues. Per the germline V gene, CDR1 is SGHRS and CDR2 is YFSETQ. As DNA, the CDR3 is TGCGCCAGCAGCACAGGGACTAGCGGGAGGGCCCTCGAGAATGAGCAGTTCTTC. It codes for CASSTGTSGRALENEQFF.

The chain links TRBV9 to TRBJ1-1; D remains unclear. Germline V gene lookup returns CDR1 SGDLS and CDR2 YYNGEE. V lost 0 bases to trimming and J lost 6 bases, with 18 bases between them. This CDR3 comprises 16 residues. The CDR3 loop reads CASSVGGGVTHPEAFF. The CDR3 bases are TGTGCCAGCAGCGTAGGAGGCGGTGTAACCCACCCTGAAGCTTTCTTT.

The J gene is TRBJ2-1, the V gene TRBV5-4, with D perhaps TRBD1 (6 bases). CDR3 length: 13 amino acids. Per germline, CDR1 SGHNT and CDR2 YYREEE (reference sequence). V lost 3 bases to trimming and J lost 7 bases, with 11 bases between them. CDR3 nucleotides: TGTGCCAGCAGCTCCCACAGGGAGAATGAGCAGTTCTTC. Translated, it gives CASSSHRENEQFF.

V is TRBV7-9 and J is TRBJ2-7, with 8 bases matching TRBD1. Germline CDR1 and CDR2: SEHNR and FQNEAQ (reference sequence). The J segment lost 5 bases and the V segment lost 5 bases, leaving 8 bases of the junction unmatched. The CDR3 contains 14 residues. CDR3 residues: CASSPTGGSHEQYF. CDR3 bases: TGTGCCAGCAGCCCCACAGGGGGAAGTCACGAGCAGTACTTC.

The J gene is TRBJ2-3, the V gene TRBV11-3, with 7 bases that match TRBD1. Trimming removed 3 bases from V and 1 base from J; junction bases left unmatched: 7. The CDR3 is made up of 16 amino acids. Germline CDR1 SGHNT, CDR2 YENEEA. The CDR3 sequence: CASSFGDRAGTDTQYF. For the CDR3, the DNA is TGTGCCAGCAGCTTTGGGGACAGAGCCGGCACAGATACGCAGTATTTT.

The chain recombines TRBV7-6 with TRBJ2-1; the D is unclear. This CDR3 has 13 residues. CDR1 and CDR2 from the germline V gene are SGHVS and FNYEAQ. V was pared by 2 bases and J by 3 bases, with 5 bases between. The CDR3 region has the DNA TGTGCCAGCAGCTTATCTAGCTACAATGAGCAGTTCTTC. Translating it yields CASSLSSYNEQFF. Variable domain in full (rest from reference TRBV7-6 and TRBJ2-1): GAGVSQSPRYKVTKRGQDVALRCDPISGHVSLYWYRQALGQGPEFLTYFNYEAQQDKSGLPNDRFSAERPEGSISTLTIQRTEQRDSAMYRCASSLSSYNEQFFGPGTRLTVL.

The chain employs TRBV4-3 and TRBJ1-4, with 10 bases fitting TRBD1. CDR1 LGHNA and CDR2 YSLEER come from the germline V gene. The V gene end was trimmed by 5 bases and the J gene end by 3 bases; junction bases not matched to a gene: 3. The CDR3 totals 15 residues. The CDR3 is CASSDRGPSNEKLFF. The CDR3 coding sequence is TGCGCCAGCAGCGACAGGGGGCCGTCTAATGAAAAACTGTTTTTT.

The CDR3 here is CASSSGTSSNEQFF. CDR3 DNA: TGTGCCAGCAGTTCCGGGACTAGTAGTAATGAGCAGTTCTTC. The chain has TRBV2 and TRBJ2-1, with TRBD2 identical over 8 bases. The germline CDR1 and CDR2 sequences are SNHLY and FYNNEI. J lost 7 bases, V lost 5 bases, and 7 bases had no gene match. The CDR3 totals 14 residues.